A single sample is the source of the 8 T cell receptor beta chains below, sequenced in a study of CD8+ T cells in alopecia areata. Treatment here: oral pan-JAK inhibitor, 5-10 mg twice daily. It was cDNA, reverse transcribed from extracted RNA, that served as the sequencing template. Only in-frame clones appear in the TCRdb table, and some are missing; sequencing was by immunoSEQ multiplex PCR. The sample holds some 120,000 clones, over 60% seen once. Here the sequenced sample was CD4+ T cells sorted from blood, taken at week 4, from a patient treated with tofacitinib. These receptors were collected from a human donor with alopecia areata.

The chain has TRBV7-2 and TRBJ2-1, with D hard to call. The CDR3 length is 12 residues. Deletions cut 1 base from V and 8 bases from J, with 6 bases between. CDR1 is SGHTA, CDR2 FQGNSA, per germline. CDR3 protein: CASSLGPHEQFF. Written as DNA, the CDR3 is TGTGCCAGCAGCTTAGGCCCCCATGAGCAGTTCTTC.

The chain combines TRBV30 with TRBJ1-1, with D unclear. The germline gives CDR1 GTSNPN, CDR2 SVGIG (reference sequence). The length of the CDR3 is 15 residues. V was shortened by 4 bases and J by 3 bases, with 18 bases between the two germline ends. The CDR3 sequence: CAWTLVGAQDTEAFF. DNA of the CDR3: TGTGCCTGGACCCTGGTGGGTGCTCAGGACACTGAAGCTTTCTTT. The entire variable domain, with the rest obtained from reference TRBV30 and TRBJ1-1, is as follows: SQTIHQWPATLVQPVGSPLSLECTVEGTSNPNLYWYRQAAGRGLQLLFYSVGIGQISSEVPQNLSASRPQDRQFILSSKKLLLSDSGFYLCAWTLVGAQDTEAFFGQGTRLTVV.

This clone has just a few counts. The gene calls are TRBV7-2 and TRBJ2-1, with D maybe TRBD2 (5 bases). Germline loops: CDR1 SGHTA, CDR2 FQGNSA. The V and J ends lost 1 base and 10 bases respectively, with 11 bases between them. This CDR3 region has 13 residues. As DNA, the CDR3 is TGTGCCAGCAGCTTAGATTCTTGGAGGGAGCAGTTCTTC. Encoded protein: CASSLDSWREQFF.

The chain combines TRBV25-1 with TRBJ2-1, with D maybe TRBD2 (6 bases). In germline, CDR1 is MGHDK, CDR2 SYGVNS. V lost 3 bases and J lost 1, with 10 bases in between. This CDR3 spans 15 amino acids. The CDR3, as DNA: TGTGCCAGCAGTGATGGCGGACTATCCTACAATGAGCAGTTCTTC. It is translated as CASSDGGLSYNEQFF.

V and J are TRBV9 and TRBJ2-5; D gene ambiguous. The CDR3 covers 15 residues. Trimming cost V 3 bases and J 0 bases, with 12 bases left between them. CDR1 SGDLS and CDR2 YYNGEE come from the germline V gene. CDR3 in amino acids: CASSALSAYQETQYF. The CDR3 region has the DNA TGTGCCAGCAGCGCCCTATCTGCGTACCAAGAGACCCAGTACTTC. Using reference TRBV9 and TRBJ2-5 for the parts outside the CDR3, the full variable domain is DSGVTQTPKHLITATGQRVTLRCSPRSGDLSVYWYQQSLDQGLQFLIQYYNGEERAKGNILERFSAQQFPDLHSELNLSSLELGDSALYFCASSALSAYQETQYFGPGTRLLVL.

This clone was picked up a small number of times. The chain uses TRBV29-1 and TRBJ1-2; tentatively, D is TRBD1 (6 bases). The CDR3 is 13 amino acids. CDR1 and CDR2 from the germline V gene are SQVTM and ANQGSEA. V shed 7 bases and J shed 3 bases, with 15 bases lying between them. The DNA of the CDR3 is TGCAGCGCCGCCGGAGGGGGAGACTATGGCTACACCTTC. It yields the protein CSAAGGGDYGYTF.

The V gene is TRBV4-1, the J gene TRBJ2-5; 7 positions agree with TRBD1. The CDR3 is made up of 15 amino acids. J was trimmed by 2 bases and V by 4 bases; bases with no gene match: 7. Germline V CDR1 and CDR2: MGHRA, YSYEKL. The CDR3 region is CASSPPGTAQETQYF. The CDR3 DNA is TGCGCCAGCAGCCCACCCGGGACAGCTCAAGAGACCCAGTACTTC.

This clone was detected only a few times. The chain combines TRBV10-2 with TRBJ2-7; D gene ambiguous. V lost 2 bases and J lost 4, with 6 bases in between. The CDR3 length is 12 residues. From germline, CDR1 is WSHSY and CDR2 SAAADI. The CDR3 loop is CASSEAEYEQYF. The CDR3 DNA reads TGCGCCAGCAGTGAGGCAGAGTACGAGCAGTACTTC.